This TCR beta chain was sequenced for a study of post-analysis software for immune sequencing data. Study summary: Relapsing-remitting, secondary progressive and progressive-relapsing forms of multiple sclerosis all featured among disease courses. Study-level points and caveats: There were roughly 5 TRBV segments more frequent in patients than controls, and TRBV5-6, TRBV5-1 and TRBV20-1 were among them. Controls significantly exceeded multiple sclerosis patients in normalized Chao1 diversity. The authors found that F measure strongly co-clustered same-batch samples.

The CDR3 is made up of 14 amino acids. Per germline, CDR1 DFQATT and CDR2 SNEGSKA (reference sequence). For this clonotype: As yet, its antigen is unknown. Mismatch with germline at one junction end may stem from a read error.

The TCR beta cDNA libraries carried unique molecular identifiers. About half a million cDNA molecules were recovered from an input of roughly 0.85 to 10 million T cells. From the PCR reads, TCRdb called clonotypes with MiXCR, one entry per CDR3 protein. The sample lists under 200,000 distinct CDR3 sequences; roughly 30% were seen once. The rearrangement joins TRBV20-1 to TRBJ2-5, with D tentatively TRBD1 (6 bases). The sequenced material came from blood. This sequence was found in a girl younger than 18 with multiple sclerosis. The CDR3 DNA sequence: TGCAGTGCTGAAACAGGGCCCGCCGGGGAGACCCAGTGCTTC. It specifies CSAETGPAGETQCF.